This entry lists 22 T cell receptor beta chains sequenced from one sample in a study of shared clonotypes between healthy human individuals. Naive CD8 cells, CD45RO-negative and positively selected for CCR7, excluded terminally differentiated effector memory CD45RA+ cells. Profiling relied on immunoSEQ multiplex PCR, and the TCRdb table lists in-frame clones only, not all of them. The sample carries 2 million to 2.5 million clones, about 94% recorded once. Sequencing input: naive CD8+ T cells sorted from blood. The receptor source for this set is a man aged 18-30 years in good health.

The rearrangement links TRBV13 to TRBJ2-1; TRBD2 aligns across 9 bases. The CDR3 is 16 amino acids. Per the germline V gene, CDR1 is PRHDT and CDR2 is FYEKMQ (reference sequence). With 0 bases clipped from V and 8 bases from J, the junction kept 8 bases outside the gene matches. CDR3 sequence (DNA): TGTGCCAGCAGCTTAGGACCGGGACTAGCAGGGGATGAGCAGTTCTTC. It specifies CASSLGPGLAGDEQFF. The complete variable domain, with remaining parts taken from reference TRBV13 and TRBJ2-1, reads AAGVIQSPRHLIKEKRETATLKCYPIPRHDTVYWYQQGPGQDPQFLISFYEKMQSDKGSIPDRFSAQQFSDYHSELNMSSLELGDSALYFCASSLGPGLAGDEQFFGPGTRLTVL.

The chain has TRBV7-9 and TRBJ2-7; 13 bases match TRBD2. J was trimmed by 4 bases and V by 5 bases; bases with no gene match: 8. Germline CDR1 and CDR2: SEHNR and FQNEAQ (reference sequence). The CDR3 is 16 amino acids. Here the CDR3 reads CASSAGLAGVGYEQYF. The DNA for the CDR3 is TGTGCCAGCAGCGCCGGACTAGCGGGAGTGGGATACGAGCAGTACTTC.

The sample holds one count of this clone. The chain links TRBV15 to TRBJ1-1, with 8 bases lining up with TRBD1. The CDR3 sequence is 14 residues long. V gave up 3 bases and J gave up 8 bases; unmatched junction bases: 8. CDR1 and CDR2 from the germline V gene are LNHNV and YYDKDF (reference sequence). CDR3 amino acids: CATSRDTGTGEAFF. CDR3 nucleotide sequence: TGTGCCACCAGCAGGGATACCGGGACAGGCGAAGCTTTCTTT.

The V call is TRBV2, the J call TRBJ2-7; D call uncertain. V was shortened by 4 bases and J by 2 bases, with 15 bases between the two germline ends. CDR1 and CDR2 (germline): SNHLY, FYNNEI. This CDR3 spans 15 amino acids. The CDR3 sequence is CASSAPDGHPYEQYF. The CDR3 DNA reads as TGTGCCAGCAGTGCCCCGGACGGCCACCCCTACGAGCAGTACTTC.

This chain connects TRBV30 to TRBJ1-2, with 8 bases that match TRBD1. This CDR3 contains 16 residues. V gave up 1 base and J gave up 6 bases; unmatched junction bases: 13. The germline gives CDR1 GTSNPN, CDR2 SVGIG (reference sequence). The CDR3 DNA reads as TGTGCCTGGAGTGGATTAAACAGGGGGGTGGCTCATGGCTACACCTTC. Its translation: CAWSGLNRGVAHGYTF.

J is TRBJ1-5 and V is TRBV6-1, with D possibly TRBD1 on 6 matching bases. The CDR3 is 18 amino acids. Trimming left V 0 bases short and J 8 bases short, with 23 bases between. CDR1 and CDR2 (germline): MNHNS, SASEGT. The CDR3 region is CASSEALGQTGSLKPQHF. DNA of the CDR3: TGTGCCAGCAGTGAAGCGCTTGGACAGACAGGTTCTTTGAAGCCCCAGCATTTT.

With regard to this clone: Different DNA sequences within this sample yield the same CDR3. The chain uses TRBV4-1 and TRBJ2-7; D is unclear. Germline CDR1 is MGHRA and CDR2 is YSYEKL. This CDR3 has 13 amino acids. The V end lost 0 bases, the J end lost 2 bases, and 5 bases lay between the germline ends. The CDR3 coding sequence is TGCGCCAGCAGCCAAGAGGGTACCTACGAGCAGTACTTC. Translating gives CASSQEGTYEQYF.

The V call is TRBV9, the J call TRBJ2-1; 9 nucleotides match TRBD2. Germline CDR1 reads SGDLS; CDR2 reads YYNGEE. The CDR3 contains 15 residues. J was trimmed by 5 bases and V by 4 bases; bases with no gene match: 7. This chain's CDR3 is CASSPWIAGDNEQFF. As DNA, the CDR3 is TGTGCCAGCAGCCCCTGGATAGCGGGGGACAATGAGCAGTTCTTC.

This clone was picked up one time. The rearrangement links TRBV28 to TRBJ2-7; maybe TRBD1 (6 bases). The CDR3 totals 14 residues. With 2 bases removed from V and 5 bases from J, the gap between germline ends came to 13 bases. Germline V gene lookup returns CDR1 MDHEN and CDR2 SYDVKM. CDR3 in amino acids: CASSLAQGTDEQYF. CDR3 DNA: TGTGCCAGCAGTTTAGCTCAGGGGACCGACGAGCAGTACTTC.

The chain uses TRBV25-1 and TRBJ2-7; either TRBD1 or TRBD2 may supply D (5 bases each). The germline CDR1 and CDR2 sequences are MGHDK and SYGVNS. V lost 1 base and J 2 bases, leaving 12 bases between the germline ends. This CDR3 contains 15 residues. CDR3 amino acids: CASSEFDSGAYEQYF. For the CDR3, the DNA is TGTGCCAGCAGTGAATTCGACAGCGGAGCCTACGAGCAGTACTTC.

V and J are TRBV7-9 and TRBJ2-1; D is unresolved. The CDR3 contains 13 residues. Germline V lookup: CDR1 SEHNR, CDR2 FQNEAQ (reference sequence). Trimming removed 5 bases from V and 5 bases from J, with 10 bases in between. For the CDR3, the DNA is TGTGCCAGCAGCCCCCCGGAACACAATGAGCAGTTCTTC. This codes for CASSPPEHNEQFF.

The rearrangement uses TRBV4-1 and TRBJ1-6, with D maybe TRBD1 (6 bases). Looked up from germline, CDR1 is MGHRA and CDR2 is YSYEKL. The germline V and J ends were trimmed by 4 bases and 3 bases, with 7 bases remaining between them. The CDR3 consists of 14 residues. The CDR3 loop is CASSLDSYNSPLHF. The CDR3 coding sequence is TGCGCCAGCAGCCTGGACAGCTATAATTCACCCCTCCACTTT.

The chain combines TRBV11-2 with TRBJ2-7, with 8 bases matching TRBD1. The CDR3 totals 15 residues. Germline CDR1 is SGHAT and CDR2 is FQNNGV. The ends lost 6 bases at V and 0 bases at J; junction bases unmatched: 7. The CDR3 here is CASSEGQGYSYEQYF. In DNA, the CDR3 is TGTGCCAGCAGTGAAGGACAGGGCTACTCCTACGAGCAGTACTTC.

The chain uses TRBV5-4 and TRBJ2-5; 12 bases match TRBD2. CDR1 and CDR2 from the germline V gene are SGHNT and YYREEE (reference sequence). The length of the CDR3 is 17 residues. V lost 0 bases, J lost 2 bases, and 5 bases stayed unmatched. The CDR3 DNA reads as TGTGCCAGCAGCTTGGAGGCTAGCGGGGGGGCACAAGAGACCCAGTACTTC. Translating gives CASSLEASGGAQETQYF.

This chain links TRBV6-1 with TRBJ2-3; TRBD1 matches at 7 bases. The CDR3 length is 18 residues. V dropped 2 bases and J dropped 6; count of bases not matched to a gene: 17. The V gene's germline CDR1 is MNHNS and CDR2 SASEGT. The CDR3 region has the DNA TGTGCCAGCAGTGAAAGGGTGGTTGGTCTAGGGGGCTGGGATACGCAGTATTTT. Translating gives CASSERVVGLGGWDTQYF.

The chain is built from TRBV28 and TRBJ2-3; 9 bases map to TRBD2. The V gene end was trimmed by 2 bases and the J gene end by 5 bases; junction bases not matched to a gene: 8. CDR1 is MDHEN, CDR2 SYDVKM, per germline. This CDR3 spans 16 amino acids. CDR3 sequence: CASSLGREGLGDTQYF. The CDR3 DNA sequence: TGTGCCAGCAGTTTAGGGCGGGAGGGCCTGGGAGATACGCAGTATTTT.

The gene calls are TRBV4-1 and TRBJ2-2; D gene uncertain. The CDR3 covers 14 residues. Germline CDR1 reads MGHRA; CDR2 reads YSYEKL. V shed 5 bases and J shed 3 bases, with 10 bases lying between them. Here the CDR3 DNA reads TGCGCCAGCAGCGGACGGCTAGACACCGGGGAGCTGTTTTTT. Translating it yields CASSGRLDTGELFF.

The rearrangement uses TRBV5-6 and TRBJ2-3, with TRBD2 identical over 9 bases. CDR1 is SGHDT and CDR2 is YYEEEE in the germline V gene. V was clipped by 2 bases and J by 6 bases; unmatched bases: 16. This CDR3 is built from 18 residues. CDR3 residues: CASSLGYPSGTVGDTQYF. CDR3 nucleotide sequence: TGTGCCAGCAGCTTAGGGTATCCTAGCGGGACCGTAGGGGATACGCAGTATTTT.

The chain couples TRBV7-9 to TRBJ2-7, with 7 bases that match TRBD2. Germline trimming cut 2 bases from V and 3 bases from J; bases unmatched to any gene: 7. Germline V gene data show CDR1 as SEHNR and CDR2 as FQNEAQ (reference sequence). The CDR3 covers 15 residues. The CDR3 sequence: CASSLLTSSSYEQYF. The CDR3 bases are TGTGCCAGCAGCTTACTGACTAGCAGCAGCTACGAGCAGTACTTC.

Written as DNA, the CDR3 is TGTGCCAGCAGTGCGGACGGGACTTACTTC. Translating gives CASSADGTYF. The rearrangement joins TRBV25-1 to TRBJ2-7; tentatively, D is TRBD2 (6 bases). V was clipped by 4 bases and J by 13 bases, with 11 bases between them. The CDR3 has 10 residues. Germline loops: CDR1 MGHDK, CDR2 SYGVNS.

This clone has more than one count but fewer than ten. This rearrangement joins TRBV6-6 to TRBJ1-1; unclear D gene. The CDR3 is 13 residues long. The germline V gene encodes CDR1 MNHNY and CDR2 SVGAGI (reference sequence). Trimming took 6 bases from V and 5 from J, leaving 13 bases between them. The CDR3 region is CASSDPLETEAFF. Here the CDR3 DNA reads TGTGCCAGCAGCGATCCCCTGGAGACTGAAGCTTTCTTT.

Points on this clone: The identical CDR3 is also encoded by other nucleotide sequences in the sample. The V gene is TRBV6-4, the J gene TRBJ1-2; D unresolved. V lost 2 bases and J lost 1, with 2 bases in between. CDR3 length: 12 residues. Per germline, CDR1 MRHNA and CDR2 SNTAGT. The CDR3 DNA follows: TGTGCCAGCAGTGACAGTAACTATGGCTACACCTTC. This translates into CASSDSNYGYTF.